This T cell receptor (beta chain) stems from a study of T cell responses to AZD1222 COVID-19 vaccine. Study overall: The analysis combined second doses at about 4 or about 12 weeks.

Study conclusions and caveats: Possibly, clonal diversity was underestimated; donors were largely white British and included more females. Just 6 or 7 AZD1222 recipients were seropositive at baseline. There were repertoire samples only from the period after the peak T cell response.

The method was immunoSEQ multiplex PCR; TCRdb's version includes in-frame clones alone and lacks a portion of them. The sample includes roughly 100,000 clones, 82% of them seen just once. For this clone: Its target is unknown.

CDR3 length: 13 amino acids. Germline V gene data show CDR1 as SNHLY and CDR2 as FYNNEI. V was trimmed by 4 bases and J by 2 bases, leaving 8 bases between them. The sample here was peripheral blood, taken on day 0 of AZD1222 vaccination. The chain couples TRBV2 to TRBJ1-2, with no clear D. The sequence derives from an adult in good health. The CDR3 loop reads CASSVEGNYGYTF. CDR3 nucleotides: TGTGCCAGCAGTGTTGAAGGGAACTATGGCTACACCTTC.